A selection of T cell receptor beta chains follows, all from one sample in a study of T cell responses to AZD1222 COVID-19 vaccine. Data came from immunoSEQ multiplex PCR; TCRdb stores just in-frame clones and leaves some out. There are 100,000 to 150,000 clones in the sample; roughly 87% occur only once, and over 1.2% lies in the top ten. The sequencing here drew on peripheral blood, taken on day 0 of AZD1222 vaccination. The source of these receptors is an adult in good health. CDR3s include the opening cysteine and the closing phenylalanine or tryptophan. The D gene is left open where the match is weak. Not all rows give a size; the values are once, few, many and, for expanded clones, a class.

-	TRBD1	TRBV4-1	TRBJ1-1	TGCGCCAGCAGCCGTCTGCCGGGACAGGGGGCAGCTTTCTTT	CASSRLPGQGAAFF
once	TRBD1	TRBV15	TRBJ1-5	TGTGCCACCAGCAGAGATCAGGGGGCCAGCAATCAGCCCCAGCATTTT	CATSRDQGASNQPQHF
-	-	TRBV7-6	TRBJ1-4	TGTGCCAGCAGAGGAGATGGGGGAGTTCTTGAAAAACTGTTTTTT	CASRGDGGVLEKLFF
-	-	TRBV9	TRBJ1-6	TGTGCCAGCAGCGGATCGAAAACTCCACCCGGATCACCCCTCCACTTT	CASSGSKTPPGSPLHF
-	TRBD1	TRBV19	TRBJ2-3	TGTGCCAGTAGTATAACTGGGACAGTGCCGACAGATACGCAGTATTTT	CASSITGTVPTDTQYF
-	-	TRBV28	TRBJ1-4	TGTGCCAGCAAAACGGCAGCAACTAATGAAAAACTGTTTTTT	CASKTAATNEKLFF
-	TRBD1	TRBV12-3/TRBV12-4	TRBJ2-7	TGTGCCAGCAGCTGGGACAGGGGCGACGAGCAGTACTTC	CASSWDRGDEQYF
-	TRBD1	TRBV11-3	TRBJ2-7	TGTGCCAGCAGCCCTGGGACAGGGGCCTACGAGCAGTACTTC	CASSPGTGAYEQYF
-	-	TRBV5-5	TRBJ2-1	TGTGCCAGCAGCTTGACTGGGTTACTGAATTCCTACAATGAGCAGTTCTTC	CASSLTGLLNSYNEQFF
-	-	TRBV28	TRBJ2-5	TGTGCCAGCAGTTCAGGACAGCTCCAAGAGACCCAGTACTTC	CASSSGQLQETQYF
-	-	TRBV5-1	TRBJ2-1	TGCGCCAGCAGCTTGAAGACTCCACTCTACAATGAGCAGTTCTTC	CASSLKTPLYNEQFF
once	-	TRBV2	TRBJ2-3	TGTGCCAGCAGCGGCAGGGTTCCAGATACGCAGTATTTT	CASSGRVPDTQYF
-	TRBD1	TRBV7-3	TRBJ2-5	TGTGCCAGCAGCTTGTACAGGGGCTCAGGGACCCAGTACTTC	CASSLYRGSGTQYF
-	TRBD1	TRBV30	TRBJ1-2	TGTGCCTGGAGTGCCCCCCAGGGGGTAAACTATGGCTACACCTTC	CAWSAPQGVNYGYTF
few	-	TRBV7-8	TRBJ2-7	TGTGCCAGCAGCAGACACCGGGTCAGAGTTTGGGAGCAGTACTTC	CASSRHRVRVWEQYF
-	TRBD2	TRBV5-1	TRBJ2-5	TGCGCCAGCAGCTTGGCCGGGGTAGCGGGGGGCAAAGAGACCCAGTACTTC	CASSLAGVAGGKETQYF
-	-	TRBV27	TRBJ2-6	TGTGCCAGCAGTCCTCGGGCAGGGGTAGTCTCTGGGGCCAACGTCCTGACTTTC	CASSPRAGVVSGANVLTF
few	-	TRBV12-3/TRBV12-4	TRBJ1-5	TGTGCCAGCAGTACATATCTCGCTCAGCCCCAGCATTTT	CASSTYLAQPQHF
few	-	TRBV20-1	TRBJ1-5	TGCAGTGCTAGTTTAGACAGCTTGAGCAATCAGCCCCAGCATTTT	CSASLDSLSNQPQHF
few	-	TRBV5-5	TRBJ2-6	TGTGCCAGCAGCTTGGACAGCTTAATCTCTGGGGCCAACGTCCTGACTTTC	CASSLDSLISGANVLTF